This T cell receptor (beta chain) was recovered during a study of lymphopenia after photon versus proton radiotherapy. This table comes from immunoSEQ multiplex PCR, and its TCRdb copy is limited to in-frame clones, with some not included. The table has about 42,000 clones, about 85% seen once. The CDR3 runs 16 residues. Germline CDR1 reads LNHDA; CDR2 reads SQIVND (reference sequence). Trimming took 3 bases from V and 9 from J, leaving 21 bases between them. General study points: A bigger post-nadir fall in TCR diversity correlated inversely with survival time in deceased patients. Photon-treated patients lost naive T cells and TCR diversity; proton-treated stayed stable. Only patients who died were analyzed for survival; proton advantage is unproven. After the lymphocyte nadir, photon-treated repertoires showed oligoclonal expansion, especially of CD8+ Temra cells.

Remarks on this clone: The antigen is not known.

The sample was peripheral blood, taken from a patient treated with proton-based radiotherapy. The gene calls are TRBV19 and TRBJ2-1; the D gene is possibly TRBD2 (6 bases). The clonotype was recovered from a woman between 70 and 85 years old with pancreatic cancer. CDR3 DNA sequence: TGTGCCAGTAGTATCAGACCCGGGAGTTCTTCGGGTGAGCAGTTCTTC. Amino acids: CASSIRPGSSSGEQFF.